This entry is about one T cell receptor (beta chain). The data belong to a study of blood T cell repertoires in COVID-19. Study-level background: Italy, Spain and the United States were the sources of the convalescent and acute COVID-19 samples. T cells, B-cell-depleted T cells, or PBMCs provided the cDNA or gDNA that served as material.

V shed 0 bases and J shed 5 bases, with 10 bases lying between them. The CDR3 is 14 amino acids. Germline V gene data show CDR1 as MGHRA and CDR2 as YSYEKL. In the original workflow: Reference gene primer amplification in the assay estimated nucleated cell counts. Libraries were prepared by immunoSEQ multiplex PCR; TCRdb keeps only in-frame clonotypes and omits some of them. D and trimming were read from the DNA, whereas the V and J calls and clone size are those reported in that table. The table shows approximately 210,000 clones, with 86% occurring only once. The clonotype was recovered from a woman between 70 and 85 years old with acute or convalescent COVID-19. What was sequenced was peripheral blood. The J gene is TRBJ2-5, the V gene TRBV4-1; D is uncertain. DNA for the CDR3: TGCGCCAGCAGCCAAGACCCCAATCGGGAGACCCAGTACTTC. This codes for CASSQDPNRETQYF.